This entry lists 29 T cell receptor beta chains sequenced from one sample in a study of T cell responses to AZD1222 COVID-19 vaccine. Here immunoSEQ multiplex PCR was the method, and the copy in TCRdb shows in-frame clones only, minus some. Among roughly 180,000 clones listed, approximately 90% were seen once. The material sequenced was peripheral blood, taken 28 days after the second AZD1222 dose. Every receptor here comes from an adult who received the AZD1222 COVID-19 vaccine.

The chain combines TRBV4-2 with TRBJ2-7; D gene ambiguous. There are 13 residues in the CDR3. V was cut by 0 bases and J by 3 bases, with 6 bases left in between. Germline V gives CDR1 LGHNA, CDR2 YNFKEQ. CDR3 nucleotide sequence: TGTGCCAGCAGCCAAGACAGGAGCTACGAGCAGTACTTC. Amino acid sequence: CASSQDRSYEQYF.

This chain joins TRBV4-1 and TRBJ1-1, with D tentatively TRBD1 (5 bases). The CDR3 runs 15 residues. V was shortened by 0 bases and J by 3 bases, with 11 bases between the two germline ends. Germline V gives CDR1 MGHRA, CDR2 YSYEKL. The CDR3 nucleotides are TGCGCCAGCAGCCAAGACCCGGGGGGGTACACTGAAGCTTTCTTT. Protein: CASSQDPGGYTEAFF.

The chain uses TRBV27 and TRBJ2-1; unclear D gene. Germline V gene data show CDR1 as MNHEY and CDR2 as SMNVEV (reference sequence). This CDR3 is built from 11 residues. Trimming pared 5 bases from V and 5 bases from J, leaving 4 bases between. CDR3 loop: CASSENNEQFF. The CDR3 DNA reads as TGTGCCAGCAGTGAAAACAATGAGCAGTTCTTC.

The chain uses TRBV3-1 (or the pseudogene TRBV3-2) and TRBJ2-7; D perhaps matches TRBD1 (5 bases). Between the trimmed V and J ends, which lost 5 bases and 1 base, there was a span of 9 bases. The germline CDR1 and CDR2 sequences are LGHDT and YNNKEL (reference sequence). This CDR3 is 13 amino acids long. The chain's CDR3 is CASSDGQSYEQYF. CDR3 nucleotide sequence: TGTGCCAGCAGCGACGGACAATCCTACGAGCAGTACTTC.

The chain is built from TRBV2 and TRBJ2-7, with 10 bases matching TRBD1. Losses at the gene ends were 3 bases for V and 1 base for J; bases not matched to a gene: 6. Germline loops: CDR1 SNHLY, CDR2 FYNNEI. This CDR3 is 16 amino acids long. The CDR3 is CASSDPGQGSSYEQYF. CDR3 DNA sequence: TGTGCCAGCAGTGACCCGGGACAGGGGTCTTCCTACGAGCAGTACTTC.

This sequence joins TRBV12-3 or TRBV12-4 and TRBJ2-5; D remains unclear. The length of the CDR3 is 12 residues. Trimming shortened V by 5 bases and J by 2 bases, and 6 bases separated the two germline ends. The CDR3 sequence is CASSEGQETQYF. The CDR3 region has the DNA TGTGCCAGCAGTGAAGGGCAAGAGACCCAGTACTTC.

This clone was recorded once. V usage is TRBV11-3 and J usage is TRBJ2-1; TRBD2 matches at 10 bases. CDR3 length equals 15 residues. The germline CDR1 and CDR2 sequences are SGHNT and YENEEA. Trimming removed 4 bases from V and 4 bases from J; junction bases left unmatched: 4. CDR3 protein: CASSSSGRGYNEQFF. CDR3 DNA: TGTGCCAGCAGCTCGAGCGGGAGGGGGTACAATGAGCAGTTCTTC. Complete variable domain (other parts from reference TRBV11-3 and TRBJ2-1): EAGVVQSPRYKIIEKKQPVAFWCNPISGHNTLYWYLQNLGQGPELLIRYENEEAVDDSQLPKDRFSAERLKGVDSTLKIQPAELGDSAVYLCASSSSGRGYNEQFFGPGTRLTVL.

V usage is TRBV19 and J usage is TRBJ1-6; 7 nucleotides match TRBD1. The germline gives CDR1 LNHDA, CDR2 SQIVND (reference sequence). This CDR3 has 13 amino acids. The V segment lost 6 bases and the J segment 8 bases; nucleotides outside the gene matches: 4. CDR3 protein: CASSRQGDSPLHF. The CDR3 nucleotides read TGTGCCAGTAGCCGGCAGGGGGATTCACCCCTCCACTTT.

This chain uses TRBV3-1 (or the pseudogene TRBV3-2) with TRBJ2-5; D might be TRBD2 (6 bases). Trimming removed 2 bases at V and 1 base at J, with 14 bases between. Germline loops: CDR1 LGHDT, CDR2 YNNKEL (reference sequence). This CDR3 has 16 amino acids. In DNA, the CDR3 is TGTGCCAGCAGCCAATGGGTGGGAGGCAGCCAAGAGACCCAGTACTTC. It is translated as CASSQWVGGSQETQYF.

The chain employs TRBV4-3 and TRBJ1-4, with TRBD1 identical over 8 bases. The CDR3 consists of 18 residues. V lost 1 base to trimming and J lost 5 bases; unmatched junction nucleotides: 12. Per the germline V gene, CDR1 is LGHNA and CDR2 is YSLEER. CDR3 residues: CASSQAPPGQGRNEKLFF. The CDR3 bases are TGCGCCAGCAGCCAAGCCCCTCCAGGACAGGGACGAAATGAAAAACTGTTTTTT.

V is TRBV4-2 and J is TRBJ1-6; TRBD1 is a possible D gene (6 bases). V lost 4 bases and J lost 10, with 17 bases in between. Per the germline V gene, CDR1 is LGHNA and CDR2 is YNFKEQ. CDR3 length equals 15 residues. CDR3 nucleotides: TGTGCCAGCAGCCCAGTGGGGGGCTCCCAATCACCCCTCCACTTT. Residues: CASSPVGGSQSPLHF.

The chain uses TRBV6-1 and TRBJ1-3; a possible D gene is TRBD1 (6 bases). V was pared by 2 bases and J by 4 bases, with 9 bases between. The V gene's germline CDR1 is MNHNS and CDR2 SASEGT. The CDR3 covers 14 residues. DNA of the CDR3: TGTGCCAGCAGTGAAAATAGGGGGGGAAACACCATATATTTT. Translation gives CASSENRGGNTIYF.

The chain combines TRBV5-5 with TRBJ1-5; D may be TRBD1 (6 bases). Trimming removed 3 bases from V and 3 bases from J, with 13 bases in between. Per the germline V gene, CDR1 is SGHKS and CDR2 is YYEKEE (reference sequence). The CDR3 consists of 15 residues. This CDR3 is CASSSGQRDNQPQHF. The CDR3 DNA reads as TGTGCCAGCAGCTCCGGACAGAGAGACAATCAGCCCCAGCATTTT.

This clone came up once. The CDR3 DNA reads TGTGCCAGCAGTTACTCGGGACTAGCCGGCAATGAGCAGTTCTTC. This translates into CASSYSGLAGNEQFF. This sequence joins TRBV6-6 and TRBJ2-1, with 9 nucleotides matching TRBD2. The CDR3 extends over 15 amino acids. With V trimmed by 0 bases and J by 6 bases, 3 bases remained unmatched. Germline V gene lookup returns CDR1 MNHNY and CDR2 SVGAGI (reference sequence).

This chain links TRBV2 with TRBJ2-6, with a weak D call TRBD1 (5 bases). Trimming pared 6 bases from V and 4 bases from J, leaving 13 bases between. CDR3 length: 15 residues. The V gene's germline CDR1 is SNHLY and CDR2 FYNNEI. CDR3 DNA: TGTGCCAGCAGGGCCAGGGTAAGCGGGGCCAACGTCCTGACTTTC. This sequence encodes CASRARVSGANVLTF. The complete variable domain, with remaining parts taken from reference TRBV2 and TRBJ2-6, reads EPEVTQTPSHQVTQMGQEVILRCVPISNHLYFYWYRQILGQKVEFLVSFYNNEISEKSEIFDDQFSVERPDGSNFTLKIRSTKLEDSAMYFCASRARVSGANVLTFGAGSRLTVL.

J is TRBJ2-7 and V is TRBV6-5; TRBD1 agrees at 10 bases. Germline values: CDR1 MNHEY, CDR2 SVGAGI. V trimming: 0 bases; J trimming: 5 bases; junction bases outside the gene matches: 7. The CDR3 covers 16 residues. CDR3 sequence: CASSYSIPTGGDEQYF. The CDR3 coding sequence is TGTGCCAGCAGTTACTCGATCCCGACAGGGGGCGACGAGCAGTACTTC.

The chain employs TRBV19 and TRBJ2-2; D possibly corresponds to TRBD1 (5 bases). CDR1 is LNHDA, CDR2 SQIVND, per germline (reference sequence). The V end lost 3 bases, the J end lost 4 bases, and 9 bases lay between the germline ends. The CDR3 covers 14 residues. CDR3 sequence reads: CASSIFRATGELFF. The CDR3 DNA follows: TGTGCCAGTAGTATTTTCAGGGCCACCGGGGAGCTGTTTTTT.

The chain is built from TRBV4-3 and TRBJ2-2; tentatively, D is TRBD1 or TRBD2 (5 bases each). Trimming removed 3 bases from V and 3 bases from J, with 14 bases in between. Looked up from germline, CDR1 is LGHNA and CDR2 is YSLEER. This CDR3 contains 16 residues. The CDR3 DNA is TGCGCCAGCAGCCACCATCCGGGACCGGACACCGGGGAGCTGTTTTTT. Translation: CASSHHPGPDTGELFF.

V usage is TRBV18 and J usage is TRBJ2-1; TRBD2 matches 9 bases. The V gene's germline CDR1 is KGHSH and CDR2 LQKENI. CDR3 length: 14 amino acids. The J segment lost 7 bases and the V segment lost 5 bases, leaving 6 bases of the junction unmatched. In DNA, the CDR3 is TGTGCCAGCTCAGCGGGAGGGCCAGGGAATGAGCAGTTCTTC. Its translation is CASSAGGPGNEQFF.

DNA of the CDR3: TGTGCCAGCAAAAAACTTAGCTCTGGAAACACCATATATTTT. Amino acid sequence: CASKKLSSGNTIYF. The chain carries TRBV6-5 and TRBJ1-3; D not certain. The CDR3 has 14 residues. The V end was cut by 7 bases, the J end by 0 bases, with 10 bases between. Germline V lookup: CDR1 MNHEY, CDR2 SVGAGI.

V is TRBV18 and J is TRBJ2-4, with a possible D match to TRBD1 (6 bases). The germline V gene encodes CDR1 KGHSH and CDR2 LQKENI. The CDR3 loop spans 15 amino acids. The ends were cut back, 6 bases at V and 3 bases at J, with 15 bases in the middle. The CDR3 region has the DNA TGTGCCAGCTCGCCAATGCCGGGACACAAAAACATTCAGTACTTC. Protein sequence: CASSPMPGHKNIQYF.

The chain uses TRBV30 and TRBJ2-7; 12 bases agree with TRBD2. Germline-derived CDR1 and CDR2 are GTSNPN and SVGIG (reference sequence). V lost 0 bases, J lost 7 bases, and 13 bases stayed unmatched. The CDR3 loop spans 17 amino acids. The CDR3 protein is CAWSVRLGLAGSQEQYF. The CDR3, as DNA: TGTGCCTGGAGTGTTAGGTTAGGACTAGCGGGATCACAGGAGCAGTACTTC.

The chain is built from TRBV9 and TRBJ2-3; 7 nucleotides align to TRBD2. Germline loops: CDR1 SGDLS, CDR2 YYNGEE. The junction had 4 bases not matched to a gene; V was cut back by 1 base and J by 2 bases. The CDR3 sequence is 15 residues long. This CDR3 reads CASSVWAGDTDTQYF. The CDR3 coding sequence is TGTGCCAGCAGCGTATGGGCGGGGGACACAGATACGCAGTATTTT.

On this clone: The junction departs from the called germline gene at one end, perhaps through a read error. The chain carries TRBV7-7 and TRBJ2-3; D perhaps matches TRBD1 (5 bases). Germline CDR1 reads SSHAT; CDR2 reads FNYEAQ (reference sequence). The CDR3 is 14 amino acids. CDR3 nucleotides: TGTGCTAGCAGCTTAGGGGCAGGGTCAGATACGCAGTATTTT. It encodes CASSLGAGSDTQYF.

The chain links TRBV7-8 to TRBJ2-5; unclear D gene. The V and J ends lost 4 bases and 1 base respectively, with 4 bases between them. The CDR3 is made up of 12 amino acids. CDR1 and CDR2 from the germline V gene are SGHVS and FQNEAQ. The chain's CDR3 is CASSWGQETQYF. In DNA, the CDR3 is TGTGCCAGCAGCTGGGGCCAAGAGACCCAGTACTTC.

The rearrangement uses TRBV7-9 and TRBJ1-3, with no clear D. The V gene lost 0 bases and the J gene lost 4 bases, with 13 bases spanning the gap. Germline lookup yields CDR1 SEHNR and CDR2 FQNEAQ (reference sequence). The CDR3 extends over 16 amino acids. CDR3: CASSLAQPGEGNTIYF. Written as DNA, the CDR3 is TGTGCCAGCAGCTTAGCTCAGCCTGGGGAAGGAAACACCATATATTTT.

The chain has TRBV6-5 and TRBJ2-7, with a tentative D call TRBD2 (5 bases). The V end was cut by 6 bases, the J end by 4 bases, with 10 bases between. CDR3 length: 12 amino acids. CDR1 and CDR2 (germline): MNHEY, SVGAGI. The CDR3 sequence is CASSGRGYEQYF. The CDR3 DNA sequence: TGTGCCAGCAGCGGCCGGGGTTACGAGCAGTACTTC.

CDR3 in DNA: TGTGCCAGCAGCAAGGACAGGGGTCTCTACGAGCAGTACTTC. Translating it yields CASSKDRGLYEQYF. This chain joins TRBV7-2 and TRBJ2-7; the match to TRBD1 covers 9 bases. Trimming removed 5 bases from V and 3 bases from J; junction bases left unmatched: 5. Germline V lookup: CDR1 SGHTA, CDR2 FQGNSA. The CDR3 length is 14 residues.

This chain links TRBV19 with TRBJ1-5, with no clear D. This CDR3 contains 16 residues. Germline CDR1 is LNHDA and CDR2 is SQIVND (reference sequence). V lost 4 bases, J lost 0 bases, and 13 bases lay in between. For the CDR3, the DNA is TGTGCCAGTAGTACATCGGACCCTTATAGCAATCAGCCCCAGCATTTT. Translation gives CASSTSDPYSNQPQHF. The complete variable domain, with remaining parts taken from reference TRBV19 and TRBJ1-5, reads DGGITQSPKYLFRKEGQNVTLSCEQNLNHDAMYWYRQDPGQGLRLIYYSQIVNDFQKGDIAEGYSVSREKKESFPLTVTSAQKNPTAFYLCASSTSDPYSNQPQHFGDGTRLSIL.